The 7 T cell receptor beta chains listed next were all sequenced from one sample in a study of Graves' ophthalmopathy and Graves' hyperthyroidism. RNA transcripts yielded amplified TCR beta CDR3 regions. First-round RT-PCR with HTBI primers preceded a second-round multiplex PCR. TCRdb re-called the multiplex PCR reads through MiXCR, storing one row per CDR3 protein. The profile covers about 170,000 distinct CDR3 sequences, with over 35% appearing a single time and around 5.8% taken by the ten largest. Sequenced: peripheral blood. The receptors come from a woman between 40 and 55 years old with Graves' ophthalmopathy.

The genes are TRBV5-1 and TRBJ2-5, with D possibly matching TRBD2 (6 bases). Germline V gives CDR1 SGHRS, CDR2 YFSETQ. The CDR3 contains 12 residues. The V and J ends lost 4 bases and 5 bases respectively, with 9 bases between them. The CDR3: CASSGTWETQYF. CDR3 coding DNA: TGCGCCAGCAGCGGGACTTGGGAGACCCAGTACTTC. Complete variable domain (other parts from reference TRBV5-1 and TRBJ2-5): KAGVTQTPRYLIKTRGQQVTLSCSPISGHRSVSWYQQTPGQGLQFLFEYFSETQRNKGNFPGRFSGRQFSNSRSEMNVSTLELGDSALYLCASSGTWETQYFGPGTRLLVL.

This rearrangement joins TRBV6-2 or TRBV6-3 to TRBJ1-1; D perhaps matches TRBD1 (5 bases). Germline V gives CDR1 MNHEY, CDR2 SVGEGT. Trimming left V 0 bases short and J 7 bases short, with 6 bases between. The CDR3 consists of 12 residues. CDR3 nucleotides: TGTGCCAGCAGTTACTCGGGGGTTGAAGCTTTCTTT. Protein sequence: CASSYSGVEAFF.

The chain uses TRBV6-2 or TRBV6-3 and TRBJ2-3, with 7 bases fitting TRBD2. The V gene's germline CDR1 is MNHEY and CDR2 SVGEGT. The CDR3 is 18 residues long. V was clipped by 8 bases and J by 0 bases; unmatched bases: 17. CDR3 in amino acids: CASLPRGEDPTSTDTQYF. For the CDR3, the DNA is TGTGCCAGCCTCCCCCGGGGGGAGGACCCAACTAGCACAGATACGCAGTATTTT.

The chain links TRBV28 to TRBJ2-5, with 11 bases fitting TRBD2. CDR3 length equals 14 residues. CDR1 is MDHEN and CDR2 is SYDVKM in the germline V gene. V dropped 5 bases and J dropped 7; count of bases not matched to a gene: 6. The CDR3 DNA is TGTGCCAGCAGTCGACTTAGCGGGAGGGCGACCCAGTACTTC. It specifies CASSRLSGRATQYF.

The chain employs TRBV20-1 and TRBJ2-5; 8 nucleotides line up with TRBD2. CDR1 is DFQATT and CDR2 is SNEGSKA in the germline V gene (reference sequence). There are 16 residues in the CDR3. V lost 1 base and J lost 3; bases outside the gene matches: 10. The CDR3 region is CSARGSPSGHKETQYF. CDR3 DNA sequence: TGCAGTGCTAGAGGGTCGCCTAGCGGGCACAAAGAGACCCAGTACTTC.

The rearrangement uses TRBV10-3 and TRBJ1-2; D is ambiguous. V shed 8 bases and J shed 4 bases, with 8 bases lying between them. CDR1 is ENHRY and CDR2 is SYGVKD in the germline V gene. This CDR3 spans 11 amino acids. As DNA, the CDR3 is TGTGCCATCTTTGATATCTATGGCTACACCTTC. Protein product: CAIFDIYGYTF.

V and J are TRBV28 and TRBJ2-5, with 12 bases identical to TRBD1. Trimming at V came to 6 bases and at J to 5 bases, leaving 10 bases not matched to a gene. Germline values: CDR1 MDHEN, CDR2 SYDVKM. This CDR3 is 16 amino acids long. The CDR3 DNA is TGTGCCAGCAGGATCCGGGACAGGGGGCGCGGCGAGACCCAGTACTTC. Its protein product is CASRIRDRGRGETQYF.